This T cell receptor beta chain originates from a study of beta chain features in type 1 diabetes. Study details: Researchers looked at roughly 100,000,000 sorted cells across all samples.

Germline V gives CDR1 MDHEN, CDR2 SYDVKM. The CDR3 is 14 amino acids. Trimming cost V 4 bases and J 3 bases, with 10 bases left between them. The study's findings and limits: A PCR bias possibly favoring shorter templates would apply equally to patients and controls. Type 1 diabetes patients had VDJ junctions that carried fewer insertions and more deletions.

What was sequenced were expressed TCRB transcripts, since all of the isolated RNA had been reverse transcribed. Clones were read by immunoSEQ multiplex PCR, and TCRdb kept only the in-frame ones, dropping some. The data show about 360,000 clones, with over 9.5% seen just once and more than 0.015% held by the top ten. This clone has more than one count but fewer than ten. Its antigen is as yet unknown. The sequence was collected from a man aged 18 to 30 in good health. The chain carries TRBV28 and TRBJ1-5, with D unresolved. The sequencing input was naive CD4+ T cells from blood. DNA of the CDR3: TGTGCCAGCAGTTCACACAGTGCCAATCAGCCCCAGCATTTT. It codes for CASSSHSANQPQHF.